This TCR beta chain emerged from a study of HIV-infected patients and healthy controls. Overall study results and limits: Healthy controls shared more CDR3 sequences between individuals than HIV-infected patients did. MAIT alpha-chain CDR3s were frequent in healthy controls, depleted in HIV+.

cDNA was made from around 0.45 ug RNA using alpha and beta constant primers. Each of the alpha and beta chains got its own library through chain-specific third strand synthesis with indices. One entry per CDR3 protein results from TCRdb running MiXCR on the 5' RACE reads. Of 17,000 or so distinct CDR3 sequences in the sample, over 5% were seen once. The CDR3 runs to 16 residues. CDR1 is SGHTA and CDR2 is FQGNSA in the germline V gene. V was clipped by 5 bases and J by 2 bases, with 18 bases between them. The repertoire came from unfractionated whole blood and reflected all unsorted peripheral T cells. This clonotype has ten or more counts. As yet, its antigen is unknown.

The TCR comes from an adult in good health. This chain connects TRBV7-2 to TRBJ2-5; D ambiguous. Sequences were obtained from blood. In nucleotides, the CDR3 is TGTGCCAGCAGCCCATACCGATTGACAAGACAAGAGACCCAGTACTTC. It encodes CASSPYRLTRQETQYF. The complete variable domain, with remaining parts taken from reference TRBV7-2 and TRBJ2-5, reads GAGVSQSPSNKVTEKGKDVELRCDPISGHTALYWYRQSLGQGLEFLIYFQGNSAPDKSGLPSDRFSAERTGGSVSTLTIQRTQQEDSAVYLCASSPYRLTRQETQYFGPGTRLLVL.